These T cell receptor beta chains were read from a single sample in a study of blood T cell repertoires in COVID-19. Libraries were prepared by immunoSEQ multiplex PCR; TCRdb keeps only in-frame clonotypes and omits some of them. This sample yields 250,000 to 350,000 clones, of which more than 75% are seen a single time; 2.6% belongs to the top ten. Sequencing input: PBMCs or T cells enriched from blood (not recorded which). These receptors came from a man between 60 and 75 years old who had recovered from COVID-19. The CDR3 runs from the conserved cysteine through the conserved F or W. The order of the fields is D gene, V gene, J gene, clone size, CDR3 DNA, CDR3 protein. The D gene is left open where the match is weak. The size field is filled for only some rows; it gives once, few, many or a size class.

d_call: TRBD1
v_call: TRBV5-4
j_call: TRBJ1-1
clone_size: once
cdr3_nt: TGTGCCAGCAGTCTTAGGGGACAGGGTAACACTGAAGCTTTCTTT
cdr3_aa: CASSLRGQGNTEAFF

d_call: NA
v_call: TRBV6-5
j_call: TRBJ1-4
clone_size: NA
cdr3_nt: TGTGCCAGCAGACAGGATTCAACTAATGAAAAACTGTTTTTT
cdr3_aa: CASRQDSTNEKLFF

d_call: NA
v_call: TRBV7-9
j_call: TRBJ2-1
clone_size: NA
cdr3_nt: TGTGCCAGCAGCTCAAACAGGGCCTGGTCCTACAATGAGCAGTTCTTC
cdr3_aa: CASSSNRAWSYNEQFF

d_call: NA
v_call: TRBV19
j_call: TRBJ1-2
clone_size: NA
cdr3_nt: TGTGCCAGTAGTATAGGAGGGCTCGTTGACTACACCTTC
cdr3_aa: CASSIGGLVDYTF

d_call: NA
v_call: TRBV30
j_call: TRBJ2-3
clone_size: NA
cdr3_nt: TGTGCCTGGAGACGTTCTGGAGCGAGGACAGATACGCAGTATTTT
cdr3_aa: CAWRRSGARTDTQYF

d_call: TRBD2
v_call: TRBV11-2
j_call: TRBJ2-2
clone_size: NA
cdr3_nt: TGTGCCAGCAGCTTTCGATCGGGAGGGCACACCGGGGAGCTGTTTTTT
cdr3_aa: CASSFRSGGHTGELFF

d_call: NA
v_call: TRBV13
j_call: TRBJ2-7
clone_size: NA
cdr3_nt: TGTGCCAGCAGCTTACGTGGGACTCCCGAGCAGTACTTC
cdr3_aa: CASSLRGTPEQYF

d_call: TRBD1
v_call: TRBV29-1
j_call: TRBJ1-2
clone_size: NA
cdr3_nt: TGCAGCGTTAAGAGGGGTGACAGGGACTATGGCTACACCTTC
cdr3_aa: CSVKRGDRDYGYTF

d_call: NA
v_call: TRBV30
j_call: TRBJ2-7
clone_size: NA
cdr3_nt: TGTGCCTGGGACTCAGGGTCCTACGAGCAGTACTTC
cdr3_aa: CAWDSGSYEQYF

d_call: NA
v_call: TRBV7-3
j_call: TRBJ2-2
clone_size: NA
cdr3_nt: TGTGCCAGCAGTCTCCAGGATGGCAGGGTGAACACCGGGGAGCTGTTTTTT
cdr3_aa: CASSLQDGRVNTGELFF

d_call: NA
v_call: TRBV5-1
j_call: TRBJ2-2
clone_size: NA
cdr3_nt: TGCGCCAGCAGCCAGGGTTCTTCGAACACCGGGGAGCTGTTTTTT
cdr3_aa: CASSQGSSNTGELFF

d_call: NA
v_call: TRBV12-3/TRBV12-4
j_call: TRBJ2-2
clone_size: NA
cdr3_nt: TGTGCCTCCGGACAGATGAACACCGGGGAGCTGTTTTTT
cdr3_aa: CASGQMNTGELFF

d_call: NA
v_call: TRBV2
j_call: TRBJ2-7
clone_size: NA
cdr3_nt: TGTGCCAGCAGTGACCAGGGAAAGTACGAGCAGTACTTC
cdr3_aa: CASSDQGKYEQYF

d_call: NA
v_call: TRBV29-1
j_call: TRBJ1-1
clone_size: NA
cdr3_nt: TGCAGCGTTGAGGGAGTGGGCACTGAAGCTTTCTTT
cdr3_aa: CSVEGVGTEAFF

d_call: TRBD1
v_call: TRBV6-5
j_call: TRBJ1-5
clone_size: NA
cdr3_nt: TGTGCCAGTGCCCCGGCAGGGGGAAATCAGCCCCAGCATTTT
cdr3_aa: CASAPAGGNQPQHF

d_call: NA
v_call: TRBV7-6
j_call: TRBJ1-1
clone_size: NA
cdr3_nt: TGTGCCAGCAGCCTAAACCCCCTGAACACTGAAGCTTTCTTT
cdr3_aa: CASSLNPLNTEAFF

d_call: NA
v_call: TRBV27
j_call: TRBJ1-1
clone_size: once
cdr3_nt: TGTGCCAGCAGTCCCCCCGGGGAGGTTGCTATGAACACTGAAGCTTTCTTT
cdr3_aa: CASSPPGEVAMNTEAFF

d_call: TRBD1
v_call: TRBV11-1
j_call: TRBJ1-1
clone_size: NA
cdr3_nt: TGTGCCAGCAGCTTAGTCGGGGACAGCCTGAACACTGAAGCTTTCTTT
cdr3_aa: CASSLVGDSLNTEAFF

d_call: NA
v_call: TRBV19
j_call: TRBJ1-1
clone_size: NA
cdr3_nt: TGTGCCAGTAGTATCGGACTTGAGTTTGGGACTGAAGCTTTCTTT
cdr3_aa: CASSIGLEFGTEAFF

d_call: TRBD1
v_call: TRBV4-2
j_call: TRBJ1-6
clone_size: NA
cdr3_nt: TGTGCCAGCAGCCAAGATTGGTCAGGGGGCCCATCCTCACCCCTCCACTTT
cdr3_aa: CASSQDWSGGPSSPLHF

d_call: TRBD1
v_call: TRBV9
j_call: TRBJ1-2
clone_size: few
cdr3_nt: TGTGCCAGCAGCCTCTGGGACAGTCCATTAAATGGCTACACCTTC
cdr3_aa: CASSLWDSPLNGYTF

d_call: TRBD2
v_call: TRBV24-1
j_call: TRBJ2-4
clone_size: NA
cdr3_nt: TGTGCCACCAGTGATGCCTCTAGCGGCGACATTCAGTACTTC
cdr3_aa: CATSDASSGDIQYF

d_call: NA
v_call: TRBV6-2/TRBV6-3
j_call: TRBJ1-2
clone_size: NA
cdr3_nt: TGTGCCAGCAGACCTACAGGACGTAACTATGGCTACACCTTC
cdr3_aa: CASRPTGRNYGYTF

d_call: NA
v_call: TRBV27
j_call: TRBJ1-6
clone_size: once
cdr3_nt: TGTGCCAGCAGTCCAGATGGTTTCCATTCACCCCTCCACTTT
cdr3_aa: CASSPDGFHSPLHF

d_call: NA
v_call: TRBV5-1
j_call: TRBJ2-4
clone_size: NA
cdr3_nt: TGCGCCAGCAGCTTGGCCCAGACACAGGGAGACATTCAGTACTTC
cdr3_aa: CASSLAQTQGDIQYF

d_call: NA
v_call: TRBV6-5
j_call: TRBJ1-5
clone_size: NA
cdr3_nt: TGTGCCAGCAGTTACTCCTTAGATAGCAATCAGCCCCAGCATTTT
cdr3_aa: CASSYSLDSNQPQHF

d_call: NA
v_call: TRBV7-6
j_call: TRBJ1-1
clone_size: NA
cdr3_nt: TGTGCCAGCAGTTACGGACAGAACACTGAAGCTTTCTTT
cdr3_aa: CASSYGQNTEAFF

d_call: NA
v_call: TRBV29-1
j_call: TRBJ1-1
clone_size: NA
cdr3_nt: TGCAGCGTTAGGTGGGAGAGCACTGAAGCTTTCTTT
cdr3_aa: CSVRWESTEAFF

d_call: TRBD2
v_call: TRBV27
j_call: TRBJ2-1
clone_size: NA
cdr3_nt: TGTGCCAGCAGTTTATACCCCCGGACTAGCGGGAGCCCAAAAGGGTACAATGAGCAGTTCTTC
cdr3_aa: CASSLYPRTSGSPKGYNEQFF

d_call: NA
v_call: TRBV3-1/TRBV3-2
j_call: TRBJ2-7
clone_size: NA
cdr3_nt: TGTGCCAGCAGCCAGACGCACAGTGGCGAGCAGTACTTC
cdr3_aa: CASSQTHSGEQYF

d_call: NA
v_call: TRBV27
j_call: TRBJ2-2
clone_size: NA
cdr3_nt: TGTGCCAGCAGTCAAGCCCCCACCGGGGAGCTGTTTTTT
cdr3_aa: CASSQAPTGELFF

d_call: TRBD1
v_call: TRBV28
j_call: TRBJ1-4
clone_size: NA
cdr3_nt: TGTGCCACAGGGGGCAACAGTAATGAAAAACTGTTTTTT
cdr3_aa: CATGGNSNEKLFF

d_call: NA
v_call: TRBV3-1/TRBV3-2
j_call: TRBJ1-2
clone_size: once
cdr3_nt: TGTGCCAGCAGCCAATCTCCCCACACGTATGGCTACACCTTC
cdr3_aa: CASSQSPHTYGYTF

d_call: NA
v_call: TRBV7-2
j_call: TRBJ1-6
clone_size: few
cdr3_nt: TGTGCCAGCAGCCCCCGTGGGGAGCCCTCACCCCTCCACTTT
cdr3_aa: CASSPRGEPSPLHF

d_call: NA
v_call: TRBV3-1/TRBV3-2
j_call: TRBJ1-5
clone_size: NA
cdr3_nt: TGTGCCAGCAGCCAAGGAACAGGGTGGCGCAATCAGCCCCAGCATTTT
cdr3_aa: CASSQGTGWRNQPQHF

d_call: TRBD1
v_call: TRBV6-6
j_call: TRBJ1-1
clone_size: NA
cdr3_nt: TGTGCCAGCAGCCTGACAGGGGCTACCCTGAATGCTTTCTTT
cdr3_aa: CASSLTGATLNAFF

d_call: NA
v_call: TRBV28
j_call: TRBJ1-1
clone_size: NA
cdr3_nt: TGTGCCAGCAGTTTTGGTCCTGGTCCCGGGGACACTGAAGCTTTCTTT
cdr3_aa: CASSFGPGPGDTEAFF

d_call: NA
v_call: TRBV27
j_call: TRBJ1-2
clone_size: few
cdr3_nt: TGTGCCAGCACCCCCGCGGGGGGGCGAGGTGATGGCTACACCTTC
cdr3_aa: CASTPAGGRGDGYTF

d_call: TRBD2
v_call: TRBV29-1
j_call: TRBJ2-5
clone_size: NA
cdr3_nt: TGCAGCGTTCGTCCTAGCGGGGGAGAGACCCAGTACTTC
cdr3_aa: CSVRPSGGETQYF

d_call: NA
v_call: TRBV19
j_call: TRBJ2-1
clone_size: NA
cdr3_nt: TGTGCCAGTAGCCCCCGCCGGTTCAATGAGCAGTTCTTC
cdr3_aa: CASSPRRFNEQFF

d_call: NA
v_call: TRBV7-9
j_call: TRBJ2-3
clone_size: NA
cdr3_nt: TGTGCCAGCAGCCCGTTAGCGGTCCACGGTTGGGCAGATACGCAGTATTTT
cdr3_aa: CASSPLAVHGWADTQYF

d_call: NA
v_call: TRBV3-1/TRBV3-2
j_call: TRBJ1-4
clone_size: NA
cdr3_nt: TGTGCCAGCAGCCATGGAGGGCCTCTGGCGGGCGAAAAACTGTTTTTT
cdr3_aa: CASSHGGPLAGEKLFF

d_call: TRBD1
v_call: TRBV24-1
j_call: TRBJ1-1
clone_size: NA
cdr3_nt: TGTGCCACCAGTAATGGACAGGAGGCTTTCTTT
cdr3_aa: CATSNGQEAFF

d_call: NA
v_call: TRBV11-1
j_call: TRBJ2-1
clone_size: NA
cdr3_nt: TGTGCCAGCAGCTTAGGCCGGGTAGCTGTCTTTAATGAGCAGTTCTTC
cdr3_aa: CASSLGRVAVFNEQFF

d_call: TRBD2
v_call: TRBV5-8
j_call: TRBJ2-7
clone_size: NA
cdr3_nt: TGTGCCAGCAGCTCCGGACTAGCGGGATCCTACGAGCAGTACTTC
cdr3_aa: CASSSGLAGSYEQYF

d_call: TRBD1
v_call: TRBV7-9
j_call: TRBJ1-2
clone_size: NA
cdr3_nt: TGTGCCAGCAGCTTACCCCGACAGGGGCTAGGTGGCTACACCTTC
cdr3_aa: CASSLPRQGLGGYTF

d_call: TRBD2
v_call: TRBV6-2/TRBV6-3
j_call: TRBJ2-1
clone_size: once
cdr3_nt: TGTGCCAGCAGTTACTCTTTTAGTGGCGGGAGATTGCATGAGCAGTTCTTC
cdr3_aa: CASSYSFSGGRLHEQFF

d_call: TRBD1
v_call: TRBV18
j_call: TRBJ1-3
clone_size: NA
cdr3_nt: TGTGCCAGCTCACCTCGGCAGGGGGCGTCTGGAAACACCATATATTTT
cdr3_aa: CASSPRQGASGNTIYF